This T cell receptor beta chain was recovered during a study of T cell changes during pregnancy in multiple sclerosis. Assay: immunoSEQ multiplex PCR; the TCRdb copy retains only in-frame clones and omits some. Of almost 35,000 clones detected, 90% appear once; the ten largest clones hold approximately 12%. This clone was detected only once. Trimming took off 1 base at V and 6 bases at J, with 10 bases between the two ends. CDR1 is LGHNA and CDR2 is YSLEER in the germline V gene. This CDR3 is 14 amino acids long. This clonotype originated in a female donor with multiple sclerosis, enrolled in a pregnancy study. The rearrangement joins TRBV4-3 to TRBJ2-1; possible D gene TRBD1, 6 bases. This sample comprised CD8+ T cells from peripheral blood mononuclear cells, obtained in the first trimester of pregnancy. The CDR3, as DNA: TGCGCCAGCAGCCAAGTAGGGGGTGGCAATGAGCAGTTCTTC. The encoded protein is CASSQVGGGNEQFF.